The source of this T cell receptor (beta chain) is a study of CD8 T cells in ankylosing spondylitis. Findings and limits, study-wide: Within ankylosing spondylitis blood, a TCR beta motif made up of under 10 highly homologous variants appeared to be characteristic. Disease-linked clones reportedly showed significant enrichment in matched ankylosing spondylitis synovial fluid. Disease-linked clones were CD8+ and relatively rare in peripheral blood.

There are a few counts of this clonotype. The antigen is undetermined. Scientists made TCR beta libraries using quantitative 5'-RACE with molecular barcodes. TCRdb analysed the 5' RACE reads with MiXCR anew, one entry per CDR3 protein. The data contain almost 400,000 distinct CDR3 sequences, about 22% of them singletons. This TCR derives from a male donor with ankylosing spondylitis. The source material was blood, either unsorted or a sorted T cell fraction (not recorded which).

The CDR3 coding sequence is TGCGCCAGCAGCCCCCCTAGGAATACCTACGAGCAGTACTTC. It encodes CASSPPRNTYEQYF. J is TRBJ2-7 and V is TRBV4-1; D call uncertain. Germline lookup yields CDR1 MGHRA and CDR2 YSYEKL. CDR3 length equals 14 residues. V lost 4 bases and J lost 2, with 12 bases in between.